These 4 T cell receptor beta chains were sequenced from one sample in a study of T cells in tuberculosis. TCRdb's table, derived via immunoSEQ multiplex PCR, lists solely in-frame clones and lacks some. The sample has 80,000 to 90,000 clones, just over 90% seen once; the top ten hold 1.9%. After thawing and overnight rest, PBMC were stained with GMM-loaded CD1B tetramer, viability dye and anti-CD3 for sorting. C32 glucose monomycolate from Rhodococcus equi was loaded onto the CD1B tetramers. Sequences were obtained from CD1b-GMM tetramer-negative cells sorted from PBMCs. The source is an adult woman with latent tuberculosis.

This chain connects TRBV19 to TRBJ1-5; 7 bases fit TRBD1. V lost 2 bases and J lost 1; bases outside the gene matches: 8. This CDR3 is built from 17 residues. Germline V gene data show CDR1 as LNHDA and CDR2 as SQIVND (reference sequence). This chain's CDR3 is CASSIRQGQGSNQPQHF. As DNA, the CDR3 is TGTGCCAGTAGTATACGACAGGGCCAGGGAAGCAATCAGCCCCAGCATTTT.

In this sample, this clone turned up once. The V gene is TRBV11-3, the J gene TRBJ2-7; the match to TRBD2 covers 7 bases. The CDR3 covers 15 residues. CDR1 and CDR2 (germline): SGHNT, YENEEA. J lost 3 bases, V lost 1 base, and 6 bases had no gene match. In DNA form, the CDR3 reads TGTGCCAGCAGCTTAGGGCGGGGGAGCCACTACGAGCAGTACTTC. The encoded protein is CASSLGRGSHYEQYF.

This clone was recorded only once. CDR3 amino acids: CASSIRGPGGADTQYF. The CDR3 region has the DNA TGTGCCAGTAGTATCAGGGGGCCAGGGGGCGCAGATACGCAGTATTTT. V is TRBV19 and J is TRBJ2-3; 8 nucleotides align to TRBD1. V lost 3 bases and J lost 4; bases outside the gene matches: 9. The CDR3 spans 16 residues. Germline loops: CDR1 LNHDA, CDR2 SQIVND (reference sequence).

The chain is built from TRBV28 and TRBJ1-5; a possible D gene is TRBD1 (6 bases). Germline V gene data show CDR1 as MDHEN and CDR2 as SYDVKM. V lost 3 bases to trimming and J lost 4 bases, with 19 bases between them. The CDR3 consists of 17 residues. CDR3 loop: CASSFGLADRLNQPQHF. Here the CDR3 DNA reads TGTGCCAGCAGTTTTGGTTTGGCGGACAGACTAAATCAGCCCCAGCATTTT.